The 16 T cell receptor beta chains given below trace back to one sample, sequenced in a study of technical replicates of blood from a handful of donors. Only in-frame clones appear in the TCRdb table, and some are missing; sequencing was by immunoSEQ multiplex PCR. Among 50,000 or so clones listed, about 93% were seen once. The sequenced sample was PBMCs. The receptors here all came from a human donor in good health. Some clones in this sample may be carry-over from other donors' samples.

V usage is TRBV11-2 and J usage is TRBJ1-5; no clear D. Germline lookup yields CDR1 SGHAT and CDR2 FQNNGV. Deletions cut 5 bases from V and 6 bases from J, with 20 bases between. CDR3 size: 16 residues. This chain's CDR3 is CASSPHRVAGSQPQHF. The CDR3 nucleotides read TGTGCCAGCAGCCCCCATCGGGTAGCCGGTTCTCAGCCCCAGCATTTT. The full variable domain, with the rest looked up from reference TRBV11-2 and TRBJ1-5, is EAGVAQSPRYKIIEKRQSVAFWCNPISGHATLYWYQQILGQGPKLLIQFQNNGVVDDSQLPKDRFSAERLKGVDSTLKIQPAKLEDSAVYLCASSPHRVAGSQPQHFGDGTRLSIL.

The genes are TRBV29-1 and TRBJ2-3; 10 bases line up with TRBD1. This CDR3 is built from 15 residues. Per the germline V gene, CDR1 is SQVTM and CDR2 is ANQGSEA. V lost 6 bases, J lost 7 bases, and 13 bases stayed unmatched. CDR3: CSVESAGTGAHTQYF. In DNA, the CDR3 is TGCAGCGTGGAGTCCGCCGGGACAGGGGCACATACGCAGTATTTT.

Written as DNA, the CDR3 is TGTGCCAGCAAGGGGTCAGCCCGGGGGAGAACTGAAGCTTTCTTT. Encoded protein: CASKGSARGRTEAFF. The chain carries TRBV6-6 and TRBJ1-1, with D possibly being TRBD1 (5 bases). Germline lookup yields CDR1 MNHNY and CDR2 SVGAGI (reference sequence). The CDR3 is made up of 15 amino acids. V was trimmed by 7 bases and J by 5 bases, leaving 20 bases between them.

The chain couples TRBV5-1 to TRBJ2-4; weak D call: TRBD2 (6 bases). CDR1 and CDR2 from the germline V gene are SGHRS and YFSETQ. This CDR3 spans 16 amino acids. V dropped 2 bases and J dropped 0 bases, with 12 bases sitting between them. Here the CDR3 DNA reads TGCGCCAGCAGCTTCGCTCCGGGACTAGCCAAAAACATTCAGTACTTC. Translating it yields CASSFAPGLAKNIQYF.

The chain carries TRBV7-2 and TRBJ1-4; D remains unclear. Germline V gives CDR1 SGHTA, CDR2 FQGNSA. The CDR3 contains 18 residues. The V gene lost 1 base and the J gene lost 4 bases, with 19 bases spanning the gap. This CDR3 is CASSLVGRGMSGNEKLFF. For the CDR3, the DNA is TGTGCCAGCAGCTTAGTGGGTCGAGGGATGTCGGGTAATGAAAAACTGTTTTTT.

CDR3 region: CASSPPYSTDTQYF. The CDR3 DNA reads as TGTGCCAGCTCACCACCCTACTCTACAGATACGCAGTATTTT. The genes are TRBV18 and TRBJ2-3; D gene uncertain. Trimming removed 0 bases at V and 3 bases at J, with 7 bases between. This CDR3 is built from 14 residues. CDR1 and CDR2 from the germline V gene are KGHSH and LQKENI.

The chain combines TRBV4-2 with TRBJ2-7; 12 nucleotides match TRBD2. Looked up from germline, CDR1 is LGHNA and CDR2 is YNFKEQ. CDR3 length equals 15 residues. V lost 3 bases and J lost 3; bases outside the gene matches: 3. CDR3 region: CASSQTSGSFYEQYF. DNA of the CDR3: TGTGCCAGCAGCCAGACTAGCGGGAGTTTCTACGAGCAGTACTTC.

The chain is built from TRBV7-3 and TRBJ1-2, with 9 positions matching TRBD1. V was pared by 5 bases and J by 6 bases, with 7 bases of the junction left unmatched. The length of the CDR3 is 14 residues. Germline loops: CDR1 SGHTA, CDR2 FQGTGA. The CDR3 DNA sequence: TGTGCCAGCAGCCCAGGACAGGGGTCGGATGGCTACACCTTC. This translates into CASSPGQGSDGYTF.

The chain combines TRBV6-1 with TRBJ1-4, with D uncertain. Looked up from germline, CDR1 is MNHNS and CDR2 is SASEGT. Trimming stripped 0 bases from V and 2 bases from J, with 10 bases between. The CDR3 spans 16 residues. As DNA, the CDR3 is TGTGCCAGCAGTGAAGCCCGCGCATTTACTAATGAAAAACTGTTTTTT. Encoded protein: CASSEARAFTNEKLFF.

V gene TRBV29-1 combines with J gene TRBJ1-1; 7 bases agree with TRBD1. V shed 7 bases and J 1 base; nucleotides not matched to a gene: 6. The germline gives CDR1 SQVTM, CDR2 ANQGSEA. CDR3 length: 13 amino acids. CDR3 nucleotides: TGCAGCGCCACCAGGGGGTCGAACACTGAAGCTTTCTTT. As protein: CSATRGSNTEAFF.

The chain combines TRBV7-2 with TRBJ2-7, with TRBD2 identical over 9 bases. The CDR3 has 14 amino acids. Germline V CDR1 and CDR2: SGHTA, FQGNSA. V lost 8 bases to trimming and J lost 2 bases; unmatched junction nucleotides: 7. CDR3 protein: CASAGSSGAYEQYF. DNA for the CDR3: TGTGCCAGCGCCGGGTCTAGCGGGGCCTACGAGCAGTACTTC. Together with reference TRBV7-2 and TRBJ2-7, the CDR3 gives the full variable domain: GAGVSQSPSNKVTEKGKDVELRCDPISGHTALYWYRQSLGQGLEFLIYFQGNSAPDKSGLPSDRFSAERTGGSVSTLTIQRTQQEDSAVYLCASAGSSGAYEQYFGPGTRLTVT.

V gene TRBV19 combines with J gene TRBJ1-2; maybe TRBD1 (5 bases). CDR3 size: 11 residues. V gave up 10 bases and J gave up 6 bases, with 12 bases separating them. Germline V CDR1 and CDR2: LNHDA, SQIVND (reference sequence). Here the CDR3 DNA reads TGTGCCACCCAGGGAATTGATGGCTACACCTTC. Encoded protein: CATQGIDGYTF.

Here the CDR3 reads CASSQIGRPGSAFF. CDR3 coding DNA: TGCGCCAGCAGCCAGATCGGGAGGCCTGGAAGCGCTTTCTTT. The rearrangement links TRBV4-3 to TRBJ1-1; D is undetermined. The CDR3 contains 14 residues. Looked up from germline, CDR1 is LGHNA and CDR2 is YSLEER. V was clipped by 3 bases and J by 11 bases, with 19 bases between them.

The gene calls are TRBV4-3 and TRBJ1-4, with D possibly being TRBD1 (6 bases). This CDR3 has 15 amino acids. V was pared by 0 bases and J by 8 bases, with 13 bases between. Germline CDR1 is LGHNA and CDR2 is YSLEER. The CDR3 sequence is CASSQDLGAPEKLFF. CDR3 coding DNA: TGCGCCAGCAGCCAAGATTTGGGGGCTCCCGAAAAACTGTTTTTT.

This clone was seen only once. The V call is TRBV5-1, the J call TRBJ2-5; D might be TRBD1 (6 bases). The CDR3 extends over 12 amino acids. CDR1 is SGHRS, CDR2 YFSETQ, per germline. Trimming removed 7 bases from V and 2 bases from J, with 9 bases in between. The CDR3 reads CASGTTQETQYF. For the CDR3, the DNA is TGCGCCAGCGGGACAACGCAAGAGACCCAGTACTTC.

V gene TRBV11-3 combines with J gene TRBJ2-1; weak D call: TRBD1 (6 bases). V was trimmed by 9 bases and J by 10 bases, leaving 13 bases between them. This CDR3 is 11 amino acids long. CDR1 and CDR2 (germline): SGHNT, YENEEA. This CDR3 is CASHRVWEQFF. The CDR3 DNA reads as TGTGCCAGTCACAGGGTTTGGGAGCAGTTCTTC.